This T cell receptor beta chain was captured by sequencing in a study of human thymus T cells (TCRdb year 2020). Some background on the complete study: The study characterized TCR alpha and beta repertoires from about 8 infant thymus samples and four related peripheral blood samples. The infant donors were about 7 to 244 days old, and the cohort included over 5 males and a couple of females.

This clone was seen just once. This receptor's antigen is unknown. It has no much larger one-base neighbor in the sample; base qualities were not kept. Deletion took 1 base off V and 1 base off J, with a span of 14 bases between the germline ends. From cysteine to phenylalanine, the CDR3 is 16 amino acids long. Only CDR3 DNA is held: 48 bases, read in frame from base 1. Looking up the germline V gene yields CDR1 SGHDN and CDR2 FVKESK. TCRB and TCRAD loci were amplified from a standardized quantity of quality-controlled genomic DNA using the immunoSEQ multiplex PCR assay. The amplicons spanned the V(D)J region and were long enough to cover the CDR3 and allow V and J genes to be identified. Amplicon sequencing was performed on an Illumina platform through the commercial immunoSEQ service. The original pipeline was this. Primer bias and sequencing errors were corrected as previously described, and TCRAD and TCRB were defined on the basis of the IMGT database. immunoSEQ Analyzer 3.0 and VDJTools were used for repertoire analysis, which covered basic statistics, V/J segment usage, diversity estimates, rarefaction and pairwise overlap. Chao1, ChaoE, Efron-Thisted, Shannon and inverse Simpson indices were used to estimate diversity, which was also estimated on datasets down-sampled to the smallest sample. Repertoire overlap was determined by strict matching of CDR3 nucleotide sequence, V gene and J gene, and Jaccard-based multidimensional scaling clustering was applied. Not all clones reach the TCRdb copy of this immuneACCESS table, which keeps in-frame sequences only. Checked studies attribute under half of the gap to unresolved V genes and leave the rest unexplained. D and trimming come from the DNA, and the V and J calls and clone size come from that table. This sample has tens of thousands of clones in its table, and about 95% of those were observed once. The top ten clonotypes cover about 0.032% of the sample.

Thymus tissue was collected as surgical resects that were removed during corrective cardiac surgery. The donors were immunologically healthy infants in Finland who had open corrective cardiac surgery for congenital heart defects. Thymocytes were mechanically released from the tissue and were stored as pellets of roughly 9.5-34 million cells at -70 degrees C. A QIAsymphony instrument was used to extract genomic DNA from the frozen cell pellets. Overall study outcomes, separate from this receptor: On average, thymus samples gave roughly 800,000 unique TCRB clonotypes, whereas blood samples gave roughly 80,000. The related research reported highly overlapping thymic TCR repertoires among unrelated individuals. Both the thymic and the peripheral blood repertoires appeared to show biased V and J gene segment usage.

Sequenced input: thymus tissue. The receptor's source is a girl under three years old with a congenital heart defect but otherwise immunologically healthy. Recombination joined TRBV14 with TRBJ2-7; the D gene is perhaps TRBD1, on 6 matching bases. The CDR3 loop reads CASSQGTELMSYEQYF. The sequenced DNA is TGTGCCAGCAGCCAAGGGACAGAACTAATGTCCTACGAGCAGTACTTC.